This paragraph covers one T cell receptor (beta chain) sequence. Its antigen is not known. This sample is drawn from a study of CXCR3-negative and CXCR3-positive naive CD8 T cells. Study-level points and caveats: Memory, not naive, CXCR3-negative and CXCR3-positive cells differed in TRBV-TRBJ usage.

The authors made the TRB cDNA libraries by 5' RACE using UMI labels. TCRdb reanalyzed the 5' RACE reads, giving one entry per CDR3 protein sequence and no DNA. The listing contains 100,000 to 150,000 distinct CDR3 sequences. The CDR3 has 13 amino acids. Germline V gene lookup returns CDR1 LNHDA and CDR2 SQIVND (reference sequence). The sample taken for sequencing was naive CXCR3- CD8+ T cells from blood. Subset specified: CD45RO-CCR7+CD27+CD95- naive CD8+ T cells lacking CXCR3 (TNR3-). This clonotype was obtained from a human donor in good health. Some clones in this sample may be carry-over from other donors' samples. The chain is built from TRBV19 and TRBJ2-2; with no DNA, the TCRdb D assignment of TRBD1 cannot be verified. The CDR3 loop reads CASSLGQGGELFF.